Listed below are T cell receptor beta chains from one sample, sequenced in a study of blood T cell repertoires in COVID-19. Measured with immunoSEQ multiplex PCR; TCRdb has only the in-frame clones, and not every one. Among around 240,000 clones, about 89% were seen once, and the ten largest hold approximately 1.3%. Input material: PBMCs or T cells enriched from blood (not recorded which). The receptor set was obtained from a human donor in a cohort exposed to, infected with or recovered from COVID-19 (not recorded which). The donor label of this sample is uncertain. Both conserved end residues are part of each CDR3. D genes are given only for firm matches. Only part of the rows carry a size: once, few, many, or a class if the clone is expanded.

clone_size	v_call	j_call	d_call	cdr3_nt	cdr3_aa
.	TRBV19	TRBJ1-2	.	TGTGCCAGTAGTATGGCGACGGTGGAGGTCTATGGCTACACCTTC	CASSMATVEVYGYTF
.	TRBV2	TRBJ1-3	TRBD1	TGTGCCAGCAGTCGACTCAGGCCGGGACAGAGCTCTGGAAACACCATATATTTT	CASSRLRPGQSSGNTIYF
.	TRBV18	TRBJ1-4	.	TGTGCCAGCTCTGACGGCCAGGGGGAAAAACTGTTTTTT	CASSDGQGEKLFF
.	TRBV2	TRBJ2-2	.	TGTGCCAGCAGTATGGCAGGGAACACCGGGGAGCTGTTTTTT	CASSMAGNTGELFF
.	TRBV19	TRBJ1-4	TRBD1	TGTGCCAGTAGTGTCCAGGGGGTTAATGAAAAACTGTTTTTT	CASSVQGVNEKLFF
.	TRBV7-3	TRBJ2-3	.	TGTGCCAGCAGTCACTCCAGGGCAGTACGGCATACGCAGTATTTT	CASSHSRAVRHTQYF
.	TRBV5-1	TRBJ1-5	.	TGCGCCAGCAGCTTGTTCTCGGGGAGCAATCAGCCCCAGCATTTT	CASSLFSGSNQPQHF
.	TRBV29-1	TRBJ1-1	.	TGCAGCGCCCAGGGGTTGAAAGCTTTCTTT	CSAQGLKAFF
.	TRBV11-3	TRBJ2-3	TRBD2	TGTGCCAGCAGCTCTAGCGGGGGCTTCACAGATACGCAGTATTTT	CASSSSGGFTDTQYF
.	TRBV5-6	TRBJ1-3	.	TGTGCCAGCAGCTTGACTCCCAGGGACTCTGGAAACACCATATATTTT	CASSLTPRDSGNTIYF
.	TRBV5-8	TRBJ1-2	.	TGTGCCAGCAGCGAGGTTCCGAGACTCGGGGGCTACACCTTC	CASSEVPRLGGYTF
.	TRBV2	TRBJ1-5	.	TGTGCCAGCAGCCTCAGGGGCCGCGGTCAGCCCCAGCATTTT	CASSLRGRGQPQHF
.	TRBV4-3	TRBJ1-2	.	TGCGCCAGCAGCCAAGAAACGGGAGAGTATGGCTACACCTTC	CASSQETGEYGYTF
.	TRBV18	TRBJ1-3	.	TGTGCCAGCTCATCCTACAGGGTCGATGGAAACACCATATATTTT	CASSSYRVDGNTIYF
once	TRBV5-1	TRBJ2-7	.	TGCGCCAGCAGCTTTGACAGCTCCTACGAGCAGTACTTC	CASSFDSSYEQYF
.	TRBV19	TRBJ1-5	.	TGTGCCAGTAGTATCGGGTCGACTCAGCCCCAGCATTTT	CASSIGSTQPQHF